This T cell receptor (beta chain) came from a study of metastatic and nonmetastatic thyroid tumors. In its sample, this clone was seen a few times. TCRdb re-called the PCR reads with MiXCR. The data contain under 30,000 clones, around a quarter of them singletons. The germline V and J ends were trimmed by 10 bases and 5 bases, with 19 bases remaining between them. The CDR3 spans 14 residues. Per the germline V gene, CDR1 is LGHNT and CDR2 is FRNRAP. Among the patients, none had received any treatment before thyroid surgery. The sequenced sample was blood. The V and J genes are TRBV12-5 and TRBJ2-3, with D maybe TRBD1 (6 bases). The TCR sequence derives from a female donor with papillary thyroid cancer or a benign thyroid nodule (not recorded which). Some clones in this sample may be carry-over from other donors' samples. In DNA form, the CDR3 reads TGTGCTATTGGCCCGTACAGGGACGGAGATACGCAGTATTTT. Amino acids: CAIGPYRDGDTQYF.